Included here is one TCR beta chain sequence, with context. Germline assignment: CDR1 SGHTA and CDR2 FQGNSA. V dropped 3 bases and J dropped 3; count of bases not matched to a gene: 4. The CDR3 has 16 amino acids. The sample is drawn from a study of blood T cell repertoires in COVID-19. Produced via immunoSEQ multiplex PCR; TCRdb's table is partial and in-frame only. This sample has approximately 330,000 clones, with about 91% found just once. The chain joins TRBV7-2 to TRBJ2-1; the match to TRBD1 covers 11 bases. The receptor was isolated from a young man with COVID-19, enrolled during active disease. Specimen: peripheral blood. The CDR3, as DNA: TGTGCCAGCAGCTTCCGGGACAGGGGGTTCTACAATGAGCAGTTCTTC. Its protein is CASSFRDRGFYNEQFF.